The next 31 T cell receptor beta chains were all read from a single sample in a study of T cells in localized non-small cell lung cancer. The assay was immunoSEQ multiplex PCR, and TCRdb's table has in-frame clones only and misses some. The sample lists roughly 4,900 clones; 33% were seen once. The sample in question was lung tumor tissue, obtained before any cancer treatment. These receptors were obtained from a female donor over 55 with stage I lung adenocarcinoma.

This sequence joins TRBV19 and TRBJ2-1; the D is unclear. Germline-derived CDR1 and CDR2 are LNHDA and SQIVND (reference sequence). CDR3 length: 13 amino acids. V shed 3 bases and J shed 2 bases, with 5 bases lying between them. The CDR3 DNA is TGTGCCAGTAGTATCGACCCCTACAATGAGCAGTTCTTC. The encoded protein is CASSIDPYNEQFF.

This clone was seen just once. V is TRBV29-1 and J is TRBJ2-2; D is perhaps TRBD1 (6 bases). CDR3 length: 15 amino acids. From germline, CDR1 is SQVTM and CDR2 ANQGSEA. V shed 4 bases and J shed 5 bases, with 17 bases lying between them. CDR3: CSVVPLTGSTGELFF. The CDR3 DNA sequence: TGCAGCGTTGTACCTCTTACAGGGTCAACCGGGGAGCTGTTTTTT.

This rearrangement joins TRBV30 to TRBJ2-1, with 12 bases identical to TRBD2. The CDR3 spans 15 residues. Germline lookup yields CDR1 GTSNPN and CDR2 SVGIG (reference sequence). Unmatched junction bases numbered 6, after V lost 6 bases and J lost 3 bases. CDR3 in amino acids: CACSSGGALYNEQFF. CDR3 bases: TGTGCCTGCTCTAGCGGGGGGGCCCTCTACAATGAGCAGTTCTTC.

The chain joins TRBV11-3 to TRBJ2-1; 11 positions match TRBD2. Germline-derived CDR1 and CDR2 are SGHNT and YENEEA. With V trimmed by 3 bases and J by 0 bases, 4 bases remained unmatched. The CDR3 sequence is 17 residues long. CDR3 bases: TGTGCCAGCAGCTTGGTAGCGGGGGGGAGCTCCTACAATGAGCAGTTCTTC. Protein product: CASSLVAGGSSYNEQFF.

The table lists this clone with a few counts. The rearrangement links TRBV18 to TRBJ1-5; possibly TRBD1 for D (6 bases). Trimming took off 1 base at V and 2 bases at J, with 6 bases between the two ends. Germline V gene sequence: CDR1 KGHSH, CDR2 LQKENI. The CDR3 length is 14 residues. The CDR3 spells CASSPRQGNQPQHF. In DNA, the CDR3 is TGTGCCAGCTCACCACGACAGGGCAATCAGCCCCAGCATTTT.

The J gene is TRBJ1-2, the V gene TRBV19; D not certain. CDR1 and CDR2 (germline): LNHDA, SQIVND (reference sequence). V was cut by 2 bases and J by 10 bases, with 17 bases left in between. This CDR3 is built from 14 residues. This CDR3 is CASSINSGSSHYTF. The CDR3 DNA is TGTGCCAGTAGTATAAACAGTGGATCTAGTCACTACACCTTC.

This clone is deemed medium-sized (0.01 to 0.1%). J is TRBJ2-7 and V is TRBV11-3, with 10 bases identical to TRBD1. The CDR3 runs to 16 residues. J lost 4 bases, V lost 0 bases, and 6 bases had no gene match. CDR1 and CDR2 (germline): SGHNT, YENEEA. The CDR3, as DNA: TGTGCCAGCAGCTTAGAAGGACAGGGGGTAAGGTACGAGCAGTACTTC. Residues: CASSLEGQGVRYEQYF.

This clone was seen a handful of times. CDR3 loop: CASSIGGGTGELFF. CDR3 sequence (DNA): TGTGCCAGTAGTATAGGCGGGGGTACCGGGGAGCTGTTTTTT. The gene calls are TRBV19 and TRBJ2-2; the match to TRBD2 covers 7 bases. V trimming: 1 base; J trimming: 5 bases; junction bases outside the gene matches: 1. The CDR3 extends over 14 amino acids. The V gene's germline CDR1 is LNHDA and CDR2 SQIVND (reference sequence).

The V gene is TRBV11-3, the J gene TRBJ1-1; no clear D gene. Trimming stripped 5 bases from V and 2 bases from J, with 18 bases between. Germline V gene sequence: CDR1 SGHNT, CDR2 YENEEA. This CDR3 is 16 amino acids long. Here the CDR3 DNA reads TGTGCCAGCAGCCCCCAGAGGAGTCAGATTAACACTGAAGCTTTCTTT. Amino acids: CASSPQRSQINTEAFF.

This chain links TRBV10-2 with TRBJ2-2; TRBD1 aligns across 7 bases. Germline V gives CDR1 WSHSY, CDR2 SAAADI. The CDR3 length is 14 residues. Trimming took 8 bases from V and 1 from J; bases not matched to a gene: 4. The CDR3 DNA is TGCGCCAGCCGGCGACAGGGGAACACCGGGGAGCTGTTTTTT. It translates to CASRRQGNTGELFF.

This clone was seen only a few times. V and J are TRBV12-5 and TRBJ1-1; TRBD1 matches 7 bases. This CDR3 contains 12 residues. The germline V gene has CDR1 LGHNT and CDR2 FRNRAP. CDR3 protein: CASQGGGTEAFF. The CDR3, as DNA: TGTGCCAGTCAGGGGGGGGGCACTGAAGCTTTCTTT.

The V and J genes are TRBV29-1 and TRBJ1-2; D gene unclear. The germline V gene has CDR1 SQVTM and CDR2 ANQGSEA. The V end was cut by 3 bases, the J end by 4 bases, with 9 bases between. CDR3 size: 12 residues. The CDR3 nucleotides read TGCAGCGTTGACCCGGTGGGCTATGGCTACACCTTC. This sequence encodes CSVDPVGYGYTF.

The chain is built from TRBV11-3 and TRBJ2-7; D might be TRBD2 (5 bases). This CDR3 contains 14 residues. V lost 1 base to trimming and J lost 4 bases, with 11 bases between them. Germline V gene data show CDR1 as SGHNT and CDR2 as YENEEA. The DNA for the CDR3 is TGTGCCAGCAGCTTAGTTCCTAGCCGATACGAGCAGTACTTC. This translates into CASSLVPSRYEQYF.

This chain joins TRBV6-8 and TRBJ2-6; D uncertain. CDR3 length: 18 residues. Germline loops: CDR1 MNHGY, CDR2 SAAAGT. V was clipped by 7 bases and J by 1 base, with 20 bases between them. The CDR3 DNA is TGTGCCAGCAATGTGTTGCTTTCTTATGGTTCTGGGGCCAACGTCCTGACTTTC. Protein product: CASNVLLSYGSGANVLTF.

The chain employs TRBV29-1 and TRBJ1-1, with 9 positions matching TRBD1. The CDR3 totals 13 residues. Germline V gives CDR1 SQVTM, CDR2 ANQGSEA. Trimming removed 5 bases from V and 4 bases from J; junction bases left unmatched: 5. CDR3 bases: TGCAGCGTTACAACAGGGGGCGGCACTGAAGCTTTCTTT. Translating gives CSVTTGGGTEAFF.

The J gene is TRBJ2-7, the V gene TRBV4-1; D not resolved. CDR3 length: 17 residues. Germline CDR1 MGHRA, CDR2 YSYEKL. Trimming cost V 0 bases and J 1 base, with 16 bases left between them. CDR3 amino acids: CASSQDLTGLGSYEQYF. The DNA for the CDR3 is TGCGCCAGCAGCCAAGATCTGACGGGTTTGGGGTCCTACGAGCAGTACTTC.

The chain is built from TRBV6-8 and TRBJ1-6; no clear D gene. CDR3 length: 14 amino acids. The V gene lost 7 bases and the J gene lost 8 bases, with 15 bases spanning the gap. In germline, CDR1 is MNHGY, CDR2 SAAAGT. CDR3 loop: CASKGCFGDSPLHF. CDR3 bases: TGTGCCAGCAAAGGTTGTTTTGGGGATTCACCCCTCCACTTT.

This rearrangement joins TRBV6-8 to TRBJ1-6; the D gene is possibly TRBD1 (6 bases). The CDR3 has 13 amino acids. The germline V gene has CDR1 MNHGY and CDR2 SAAAGT. The V gene lost 10 bases and the J gene lost 5 bases, with 12 bases spanning the gap. Here the CDR3 reads CATKQGNNSPLHF. CDR3 nucleotides: TGTGCCACAAAACAGGGTAATAATTCACCCCTCCACTTT.

This clone was counted between two and nine times. The J gene is TRBJ1-5, the V gene TRBV6-7; no clear D gene. TRBV6-7 is annotated as an ORF whose role is uncertain. V lost 4 bases and J 3 bases, leaving 7 bases between the germline ends. CDR3 length equals 13 residues. The CDR3 reads CASSSGFNQPQHF. The CDR3 DNA follows: TGTGCCAGCAGTTCCGGGTTCAATCAGCCCCAGCATTTT.

The chain links TRBV30 to TRBJ1-2; the D is unclear. V gave up 0 bases and J gave up 8 bases, with 10 bases separating them. CDR1 is GTSNPN, CDR2 SVGIG, per germline (reference sequence). The CDR3 spans 12 residues. CDR3 sequence reads: CAWSVPLRGYTF. The CDR3 bases are TGTGCCTGGAGTGTCCCGTTGCGAGGCTACACCTTC.

This clone showed up just a few times. V and J are TRBV23-1 and TRBJ1-6; D perhaps matches TRBD1 (5 bases). TRBV23-1 is filed as an ORF, its function uncertain. Between the trimmed V and J ends, which lost 6 bases and 10 bases, there was a span of 13 bases. There are 13 residues in the CDR3. CDR3 loop: CASSLGDGSPLHF. CDR3 sequence (DNA): TGCGCCAGCAGCTTGGGGGATGGGTCACCCCTCCACTTT.

This clone came up a few times. CDR3: CASSQGGRDEKLFF. The CDR3 coding sequence is TGTGCCAGCAGCCAAGGGGGCCGGGATGAAAAACTGTTTTTT. The genes are TRBV9 and TRBJ1-4, with 7 bases aligning to TRBD1. V shed 4 bases and J 6 bases; nucleotides not matched to a gene: 6. The germline gives CDR1 SGDLS, CDR2 YYNGEE. The CDR3 runs 14 residues.

This clone was seen a single time. The rearrangement joins TRBV19 to TRBJ2-4; tentative D call: TRBD1 (6 bases). The CDR3 spans 16 residues. Germline lookup yields CDR1 LNHDA and CDR2 SQIVND (reference sequence). V was shortened by 3 bases and J by 0 bases, with 12 bases between the two germline ends. CDR3 nucleotide sequence: TGTGCCAGTAGTATTTGGACAGACCTAGCCAAAAACATTCAGTACTTC. The encoded protein is CASSIWTDLAKNIQYF.

This clone has just a few counts. The rearrangement links TRBV19 to TRBJ1-1; D remains unclear. Germline assignment: CDR1 LNHDA and CDR2 SQIVND (reference sequence). The CDR3 runs 11 residues. V was trimmed by 8 bases and J by 6 bases, leaving 10 bases between them. The CDR3 sequence is CASYSGPEAFF. CDR3 DNA sequence: TGTGCCAGTTATTCCGGCCCTGAAGCTTTCTTT.

In its sample, this clone was seen a few times. The chain is built from TRBV30 and TRBJ1-1, with D perhaps TRBD1 (6 bases). Trimming removed 2 bases from V and 6 bases from J, with 16 bases in between. The CDR3 spans 14 residues. Germline CDR1 GTSNPN, CDR2 SVGIG (reference sequence). The CDR3 DNA follows: TGTGCCTGGAGTACGGACAGTGGGATTTCTGAAGCTTTCTTT. Protein: CAWSTDSGISEAFF.

V and J are TRBV11-3 and TRBJ2-6, with D uncertain. CDR1 is SGHNT and CDR2 is YENEEA in the germline V gene. This CDR3 region has 16 residues. The ends were cut back, 5 bases at V and 0 bases at J, with 11 bases in the middle. The CDR3 region has the DNA TGTGCCAGCAGCCGATCCCTCGGCTCTGGGGCCAACGTCCTGACTTTC. Protein: CASSRSLGSGANVLTF.

The rearrangement uses TRBV10-2 and TRBJ2-5; no definite D call. Trimming pared 0 bases from V and 0 bases from J, leaving 5 bases between. The germline V gene encodes CDR1 WSHSY and CDR2 SAAADI. There are 14 residues in the CDR3. The CDR3 loop is CASSESTHQETQYF. The CDR3 nucleotides read TGCGCCAGCAGTGAGTCGACACACCAAGAGACCCAGTACTTC.

In its sample, this clone is medium-sized (0.01 to 0.1%). The chain links TRBV6-8 to TRBJ2-7, with a tentative D call TRBD1 (5 bases). This CDR3 comprises 14 residues. Looked up from germline, CDR1 is MNHGY and CDR2 is SAAAGT. Deletions cut 8 bases from V and 2 bases from J, with 16 bases between. This CDR3 is CASVDTDKPYEQYF. The CDR3 nucleotides are TGTGCCAGCGTCGATACGGACAAGCCCTACGAGCAGTACTTC.

In this sample, this clone is medium-sized. The chain is built from TRBV11-3 and TRBJ2-1; 8 nucleotides line up with TRBD1. J was trimmed by 4 bases and V by 0 bases; bases with no gene match: 5. Germline CDR1 SGHNT, CDR2 YENEEA. The CDR3 has 16 residues. The CDR3 nucleotides are TGTGCCAGCAGCTTAGATGGACAGGGTACATACAATGAGCAGTTCTTC. It encodes CASSLDGQGTYNEQFF.

This clone has a single count. This rearrangement joins TRBV19 to TRBJ2-6, with D uncertain. The CDR3 spans 15 residues. CDR1 is LNHDA, CDR2 SQIVND, per germline (reference sequence). V dropped 5 bases and J dropped 2 bases, with 10 bases sitting between them. CDR3 sequence (DNA): TGTGCCAGTAGTGGAGATCTGACTGGGGCCAACGTCCTGACTTTC. This sequence encodes CASSGDLTGANVLTF.

The chain links TRBV7-6 to TRBJ2-1; D is unresolved. This CDR3 comprises 17 residues. The germline V and J ends were trimmed by 0 bases and 10 bases, with 22 bases remaining between them. Germline loops: CDR1 SGHVS, CDR2 FNYEAQ. The CDR3 here is CASSLAPVGNVRVEQFF. CDR3 nucleotide sequence: TGTGCCAGCAGCTTAGCCCCGGTTGGGAACGTCCGCGTGGAGCAGTTCTTC.